Presented here are 11 T cell receptor beta chains from one specimen sequenced in a study of T cell changes during pregnancy in multiple sclerosis. TCRdb keeps only in-frame clones here, not all; method: immunoSEQ multiplex PCR. The sample yields under 30,000 clones, more than 85% seen once. Material: CD4+ T cells from peripheral blood mononuclear cells, obtained in the first trimester of pregnancy. Every receptor here comes from a female donor in good health, enrolled as a control in a pregnancy study.

The chain is built from TRBV6-1 and TRBJ1-4; D unresolved. The CDR3 extends over 13 amino acids. Germline V gives CDR1 MNHNS, CDR2 SASEGT. V was pared by 5 bases and J by 8 bases, with 12 bases between. The CDR3 here is CASSLETGEKLFF. CDR3 nucleotide sequence: TGTGCCAGCAGTTTGGAGACTGGCGAAAAACTGTTTTTT.

The V gene is TRBV6-5, the J gene TRBJ2-1, with TRBD2 as a possible D gene (6 bases). Germline V gives CDR1 MNHEY, CDR2 SVGAGI. V lost 6 bases and J lost 0, with 9 bases in between. CDR3 length: 14 residues. The CDR3, as DNA: TGTGCCAGCAGCGGGCGGGACTCCTACAATGAGCAGTTCTTC. It specifies CASSGRDSYNEQFF.

In its sample, this clone was seen a few times. V is TRBV27 and J is TRBJ1-2; no definite D call. Looked up from germline, CDR1 is MNHEY and CDR2 is SMNVEV (reference sequence). V gave up 2 bases and J gave up 6 bases, with 13 bases separating them. The CDR3 has 14 amino acids. CDR3 coding DNA: TGTGCCAGCAGTTTAAACGGCAGGTCGGATGGCTACACCTTC. It yields the protein CASSLNGRSDGYTF.

The V and J genes are TRBV11-3 and TRBJ2-7; D is perhaps TRBD2 (5 bases). CDR3 length: 13 amino acids. The germline V gene has CDR1 SGHNT and CDR2 YENEEA. The V end was cut by 5 bases, the J end by 1 base, with 9 bases between. This CDR3 reads CASSPGGSYEQYF. CDR3 DNA sequence: TGTGCCAGCAGCCCCGGCGGGTCCTACGAGCAGTACTTC.

The chain recombines TRBV6-6 with TRBJ2-1; 10 nucleotides line up with TRBD1. CDR1 is MNHNY and CDR2 is SVGAGI in the germline V gene (reference sequence). V trimming: 4 bases; J trimming: 4 bases; junction bases outside the gene matches: 4. The CDR3 totals 15 residues. The CDR3 DNA sequence: TGTGCCAGCAGTTTGGGACAGGGGCCGTACAATGAGCAGTTCTTC. As protein: CASSLGQGPYNEQFF.

The chain carries TRBV5-1 and TRBJ1-3; TRBD1 might be the D (5 bases). Trimming cost V 1 base and J 0 bases, with 8 bases left between them. CDR1 and CDR2 (germline): SGHRS, YFSETQ. This CDR3 spans 15 amino acids. DNA for the CDR3: TGCGCCAGCAGCTTGACAGGCCTCTCTGGAAACACCATATATTTT. Protein product: CASSLTGLSGNTIYF.

The V call is TRBV18, the J call TRBJ2-1; D not resolved. V lost 0 bases and J lost 7, with 7 bases in between. Looked up from germline, CDR1 is KGHSH and CDR2 is LQKENI. CDR3 length equals 13 residues. The CDR3 coding sequence is TGTGCCAGCTCACCACCAACAAGAAATGAGCAGTTCTTC. Translation: CASSPPTRNEQFF.

This clone was recorded a few times. The chain is built from TRBV7-2 and TRBJ2-7, with D possibly matching TRBD2 (5 bases). The CDR3 has 17 amino acids. Looked up from germline, CDR1 is SGHTA and CDR2 is FQGNSA. V was clipped by 1 base and J by 6 bases, with 22 bases between them. The CDR3 region is CASSLVFAGALGGEQYF. The CDR3 bases are TGTGCCAGCAGCTTAGTGTTTGCGGGCGCCCTCGGAGGCGAGCAGTACTTC.

V gene TRBV19 combines with J gene TRBJ1-5; 7 bases align to TRBD1. Trimming cost V 8 bases and J 3 bases; bases outside gene matches: 4. This CDR3 is built from 13 residues. Germline CDR1 and CDR2: LNHDA and SQIVND (reference sequence). The CDR3 nucleotides are TGTGCCAGTCAGGACAGGACCAATCAGCCCCAGCATTTT. It specifies CASQDRTNQPQHF.

The chain links TRBV12-5 to TRBJ2-7; possibly TRBD1 for D (5 bases). Per the germline V gene, CDR1 is LGHNT and CDR2 is FRNRAP. CDR3 size: 22 residues. V lost 0 bases and J lost 1, with 31 bases in between. The CDR3 sequence: CASGLVNAVYKVWEKGSYEQYF. DNA of the CDR3: TGTGCTAGTGGTTTGGTAAACGCGGTATATAAGGTGTGGGAAAAGGGGTCCTACGAGCAGTACTTC. Full variable domain (rest looked up from reference TRBV12-5 and TRBJ2-7): DARVTQTPRHKVTEMGQEVTMRCQPILGHNTVFWYRQTMMQGLELLAYFRNRAPLDDSGMPKDRFSAEMPDATLATLKIQPSEPRDSAVYFCASGLVNAVYKVWEKGSYEQYFGPGTRLTVT.

The chain joins TRBV18 to TRBJ2-1, with D perhaps matching TRBD2 (7 bases). V dropped 3 bases and J dropped 3 bases, with 18 bases sitting between them. The germline V gene has CDR1 KGHSH and CDR2 LQKENI. The CDR3 has 17 amino acids. CDR3 sequence: CASSPGRGGLLYNEQFF. In DNA, the CDR3 is TGTGCCAGCTCACCGGGGAGGGGGGGCCTTCTCTACAATGAGCAGTTCTTC.